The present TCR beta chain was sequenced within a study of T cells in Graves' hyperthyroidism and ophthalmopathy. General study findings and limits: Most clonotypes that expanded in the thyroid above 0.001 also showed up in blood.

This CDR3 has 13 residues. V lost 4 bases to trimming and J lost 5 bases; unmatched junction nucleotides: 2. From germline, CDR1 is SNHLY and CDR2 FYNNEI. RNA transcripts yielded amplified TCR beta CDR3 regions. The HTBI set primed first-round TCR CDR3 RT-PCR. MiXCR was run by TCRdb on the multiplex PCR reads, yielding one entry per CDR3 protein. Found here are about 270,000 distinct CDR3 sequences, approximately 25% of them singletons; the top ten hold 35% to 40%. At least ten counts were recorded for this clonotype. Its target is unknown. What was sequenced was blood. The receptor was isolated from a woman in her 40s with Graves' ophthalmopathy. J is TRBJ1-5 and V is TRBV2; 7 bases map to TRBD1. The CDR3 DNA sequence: TGTGCCAGCAGTGGGGACAGCGATCAGCCCCAGCATTTT. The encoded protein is CASSGDSDQPQHF.